One and the same sample provided the 27 T cell receptor beta chains below, sequenced in a study of blood T cell repertoires in COVID-19 (TCRdb year 2020). Library method: the immunoSEQ multiplex PCR assay. Sourced from immuneACCESS, this table was stored by TCRdb with only in-frame sequences that have V and J called. A share of the clones is absent; for the studies checked, an unresolved V gene accounts for under half, and the remainder has no known explanation. The sample profile shows around 300,000 clones; 85% to 90% of them were found once. 1.9% of the sample rests with the top ten. The sequencing input was PBMCs or T cells enriched from blood (not recorded which). The receptors here all came from a woman aged 55-69 years who had recovered from COVID-19.

The genes are TRBV9 and TRBJ1-3; maybe TRBD1 (5 bases). V lost 1 base to trimming and J lost 2 bases, with 19 bases between them. The CDR3 runs to 18 residues. Germline CDR1 reads SGDLS; CDR2 reads YYNGEE. CDR3 loop: CASSVSLERQTAGNTIYF. The CDR3 bases are TGTGCCAGCAGCGTATCCCTGGAGAGACAGACGGCTGGAAACACCATATATTTT.

The chain links TRBV27 to TRBJ2-1; a possible D gene is TRBD1 (5 bases). With 8 bases removed from V and 9 bases from J, the gap between germline ends came to 14 bases. From germline, CDR1 is MNHEY and CDR2 SMNVEV (reference sequence). The CDR3 extends over 12 amino acids. The CDR3 region is CASGLLGREQFF. The CDR3 nucleotides read TGTGCCAGCGGCTTATTGGGGCGTGAGCAGTTCTTC.

On this clone itself: Within the sample, other DNA sequences also encode this same CDR3. The CDR3, as DNA: TGTGCCAGCAGCCCACGGGGGGGTAACTATGGCTACACCTTC. This codes for CASSPRGGNYGYTF. V usage is TRBV5-4 and J usage is TRBJ1-2, with D perhaps TRBD1 (5 bases). The V gene lost 4 bases and the J gene lost 1 base, with 11 bases spanning the gap. CDR3 length equals 14 residues. The germline gives CDR1 SGHNT, CDR2 YYREEE (reference sequence).

This clone appeared once. This CDR3 is CASSPLPNTEAFF. The CDR3 nucleotides are TGTGCCAGCAGCCCTCTCCCGAACACTGAAGCTTTCTTT. V and J are TRBV12-3 or TRBV12-4 and TRBJ1-1, with unresolved D. The CDR3 sequence is 13 residues long. V was shortened by 6 bases and J by 1 base, with 9 bases between the two germline ends.

This chain joins TRBV2 and TRBJ2-5, with 15 positions matching TRBD2. Germline CDR1 is SNHLY and CDR2 is FYNNEI. There are 16 residues in the CDR3. The V segment lost 6 bases and the J segment 2 bases; nucleotides outside the gene matches: 4. CDR3 in amino acids: CASRDGLAGGQETQYF. In nucleotides, the CDR3 is TGTGCCAGCAGGGACGGACTAGCGGGAGGGCAAGAGACCCAGTACTTC.

Here the CDR3 reads CASLDRVVGNTIYF. The DNA of the CDR3 is TGTGCCAGCTTAGACAGGGTGGTTGGAAACACCATATATTTT. V and J are TRBV28 and TRBJ1-3, with 7 nucleotides matching TRBD1. The CDR3 consists of 14 residues. From germline, CDR1 is MDHEN and CDR2 SYDVKM. Trimming removed 8 bases from V and 3 bases from J; junction bases left unmatched: 7.

The chain joins TRBV18 to TRBJ2-5, with D possibly TRBD2 on 7 matching bases. There are 16 residues in the CDR3. The germline CDR1 and CDR2 sequences are KGHSH and LQKENI. The V and J ends lost 4 bases and 5 bases respectively, with 20 bases between them. DNA of the CDR3: TGTGCCAGCTCACTGGCTGCGGGGGCACCGGGGGAGACCCAGTACTTC. The encoded protein is CASSLAAGAPGETQYF.

The chain couples TRBV7-9 to TRBJ2-1; D possibly corresponds to TRBD2 (5 bases). Germline V gene data show CDR1 as SEHNR and CDR2 as FQNEAQ (reference sequence). V lost 4 bases and J lost 2, with 9 bases in between. The length of the CDR3 is 14 residues. The CDR3 nucleotides are TGTGCCAGCAGCTCGGACTTGACCTACAATGAGCAGTTCTTC. Translating gives CASSSDLTYNEQFF.

At least ten counts were recorded for this clone. The chain employs TRBV20-1 and TRBJ2-1; 7 positions match TRBD2. The CDR3 is 15 residues long. V was clipped by 3 bases and J by 5 bases; unmatched bases: 10. Germline V gene sequence: CDR1 DFQATT, CDR2 SNEGSKA (reference sequence). The CDR3 is CSASVAGDQDNEQFF. For the CDR3, the DNA is TGCAGTGCTAGTGTGGCGGGAGATCAGGACAATGAGCAGTTCTTC.

V is TRBV6-2 or TRBV6-3 and J is TRBJ1-1; D unclear. Per the germline V gene, CDR1 is MNHEY and CDR2 is SVGEGT. The CDR3 sequence is 14 residues long. V was trimmed by 2 bases and J by 3 bases, leaving 10 bases between them. CDR3 coding DNA: TGTGCCAGCAGTTACGGCAGCGCCGACACTGAAGCTTTCTTT. Protein product: CASSYGSADTEAFF.

This clone was recorded once. This rearrangement joins TRBV4-1 to TRBJ1-5; D is possibly TRBD1 (5 bases). The CDR3 length is 19 residues. V lost 1 base and J 9 bases, leaving 28 bases between the germline ends. Germline loops: CDR1 MGHRA, CDR2 YSYEKL. CDR3 sequence reads: CASSQGGGRIQSDFLPQHF. The CDR3 DNA is TGCGCCAGCAGCCAAGGGGGGGGTCGGATCCAATCGGATTTTCTGCCCCAGCATTTT.

This chain connects TRBV30 to TRBJ1-2, with 10 positions matching TRBD1. The J segment lost 4 bases and the V segment lost 8 bases, leaving 4 bases of the junction unmatched. The CDR3 is 12 amino acids. Germline V gene data show CDR1 as GTSNPN and CDR2 as SVGIG (reference sequence). CDR3 sequence: CAEDRGFYGYTF. The CDR3 DNA follows: TGTGCCGAGGACAGGGGGTTCTATGGCTACACCTTC.

This chain connects TRBV10-3 to TRBJ2-7; tentative D call: TRBD1 (7 bases). Deletions cut 7 bases from V and 7 bases from J, with 17 bases between. Germline loops: CDR1 ENHRY, CDR2 SYGVKD. The CDR3 extends over 13 amino acids. The DNA of the CDR3 is TGTGCCATCACCCTCCAGGGGGGTGGTGAGCAGTACTTC. It codes for CAITLQGGGEQYF.

As concerns this clone: At one end, the junction sequence differs from germline, possibly due to a read error. V gene TRBV7-9 combines with J gene TRBJ1-2, with D unclear. The CDR3 sequence is 14 residues long. Germline V gene lookup returns CDR1 SEHNR and CDR2 FQNEAQ (reference sequence). The CDR3 loop reads CASTLGSGFYGYTF. CDR3 coding DNA: TGTGCCAGCACCTTAGGGTCAGGATTCTATGGCTACACCTTC.

The chain carries TRBV19 and TRBJ2-1; D is perhaps TRBD1 (5 bases). The V gene's germline CDR1 is LNHDA and CDR2 SQIVND (reference sequence). The length of the CDR3 is 13 residues. The V and J ends lost 5 bases and 5 bases respectively, with 10 bases between them. The CDR3 here is CASSRQGNNEQFF. The CDR3 DNA reads TGTGCCAGTAGTCGGCAGGGCAACAATGAGCAGTTCTTC. Complete variable domain (other parts from reference TRBV19 and TRBJ2-1): DGGITQSPKYLFRKEGQNVTLSCEQNLNHDAMYWYRQDPGQGLRLIYYSQIVNDFQKGDIAEGYSVSREKKESFPLTVTSAQKNPTAFYLCASSRQGNNEQFFGPGTRLTVL.

This clone turned up a few times. This CDR3 reads CASSPLLNEKLFF. The DNA for the CDR3 is TGTGCCAGCAGTCCCCTCCTGAATGAAAAACTGTTTTTT. The chain employs TRBV12-3 or TRBV12-4 and TRBJ1-4; D unresolved. Trimming left V 5 bases short and J 5 bases short, with 9 bases between. This CDR3 is 13 amino acids long.

The V and J genes are TRBV9 and TRBJ1-2, with a tentative D call TRBD1 (6 bases). The CDR3 length is 17 residues. Per germline, CDR1 SGDLS and CDR2 YYNGEE. V lost 0 bases to trimming and J lost 3 bases, with 18 bases between them. CDR3 sequence: CASSVAATQGEHYGYTF. The CDR3 coding sequence is TGTGCCAGCAGCGTAGCCGCGACACAGGGTGAGCACTATGGCTACACCTTC.

The chain couples TRBV10-2 to TRBJ2-3; TRBD1 matches 9 bases. The CDR3 has 15 amino acids. Germline lookup yields CDR1 WSHSY and CDR2 SAAADI. The junction had 6 bases not matched to a gene; V was cut back by 5 bases and J by 3 bases. The CDR3 spells CASSWTGVWTDTQYF. In DNA form, the CDR3 reads TGCGCCAGCAGTTGGACAGGGGTCTGGACAGATACGCAGTATTTT.

This clone was recorded only once. V is TRBV13 and J is TRBJ1-5, with D perhaps matching TRBD1 (5 bases). V was trimmed by 2 bases and J by 7 bases, leaving 9 bases between them. This CDR3 spans 13 amino acids. Germline-derived CDR1 and CDR2 are PRHDT and FYEKMQ (reference sequence). The CDR3 sequence: CASSLQGSQPQHF. CDR3 DNA sequence: TGTGCCAGCAGCTTACAGGGTAGCCAGCCCCAGCATTTT.

This clone was seen many times. The rearrangement uses TRBV19 and TRBJ2-7; TRBD2 aligns across 7 bases. Per germline, CDR1 LNHDA and CDR2 SQIVND (reference sequence). V shed 5 bases, J shed 0 bases, and the junction held 10 bases outside the gene matches. The CDR3 covers 16 residues. CDR3 in DNA: TGTGCCAGTAGTGTTCTGCTAGCGGCAAGCTCCTACGAGCAGTACTTC. It codes for CASSVLLAASSYEQYF.

The J gene is TRBJ1-2, the V gene TRBV28; D gene uncertain. The CDR3 loop spans 12 amino acids. CDR1 and CDR2 (germline): MDHEN, SYDVKM. V was clipped by 6 bases and J by 5 bases, with 10 bases between them. The DNA of the CDR3 is TGTGCCAGCAGGGCGGGAGGGTATGGCTACACCTTC. This sequence encodes CASRAGGYGYTF.

The chain joins TRBV10-1 to TRBJ2-1, with 11 bases identical to TRBD2. Trimming at V came to 4 bases and at J to 7 bases, leaving 12 bases not matched to a gene. The germline CDR1 and CDR2 sequences are WNHNN and SYGVQD (reference sequence). This CDR3 has 17 residues. The CDR3 DNA reads as TGCGCCAGCAGTGGTAGCGGGAGGGCACCCTTCTCAAATGAGCAGTTCTTC. Translating gives CASSGSGRAPFSNEQFF.

CDR3 sequence: CASSTRDRGYGYTF. For the CDR3, the DNA is TGTGCCAGTAGTACCCGGGACAGGGGCTATGGCTACACCTTC. The chain links TRBV19 to TRBJ1-2, with 10 bases that match TRBD1. The trim removed 4 bases at V and 4 bases at J, leaving 3 bases unmatched. CDR1 LNHDA and CDR2 SQIVND come from the germline V gene (reference sequence). CDR3 size: 14 residues.

The CDR3 nucleotides are TGTGCCACCAGGGCCGGGTACACCGGGGAGCTGTTTTTT. Translated: CATRAGYTGELFF. The chain is built from TRBV15 and TRBJ2-2; D ambiguous. The CDR3 spans 13 residues. CDR1 and CDR2 (germline): LNHNV, YYDKDF (reference sequence). Trimming took off 6 bases at V and 3 bases at J, with 8 bases between the two ends.

The chain employs TRBV2 and TRBJ2-5, with TRBD1 as a possible D gene (6 bases). CDR3 length equals 13 residues. V was shortened by 10 bases and J by 5 bases, with 17 bases between the two germline ends. The germline V gene has CDR1 SNHLY and CDR2 FYNNEI. CDR3 residues: CANHEGVGETQYF. The CDR3 bases are TGTGCCAACCACGAGGGGGTAGGGGAGACCCAGTACTTC. The whole variable domain, filled in from reference TRBV2 and TRBJ2-5, reads EPEVTQTPSHQVTQMGQEVILRCVPISNHLYFYWYRQILGQKVEFLVSFYNNEISEKSEIFDDQFSVERPDGSNFTLKIRSTKLEDSAMYFCANHEGVGETQYFGPGTRLLVL.

This clone has more than one count but fewer than ten. The rearrangement links TRBV5-1 to TRBJ2-5, with a possible D match to TRBD2 (6 bases). The V and J ends lost 0 bases and 3 bases respectively, with 9 bases between them. CDR3 length equals 14 residues. The V gene's germline CDR1 is SGHRS and CDR2 YFSETQ. The CDR3 region is CASSLGTMKETQYF. The CDR3 coding sequence is TGCGCCAGCAGCTTGGGGACTATGAAAGAGACCCAGTACTTC.

The chain couples TRBV6-5 to TRBJ1-5, with D unresolved. The CDR3 spans 14 residues. Trimming shortened V by 6 bases and J by 1 base, and 10 bases separated the two germline ends. CDR1 is MNHEY, CDR2 SVGAGI, per germline. CDR3 coding DNA: TGTGCCAGCAGAACGACTGGAAGCAATCAGCCCCAGCATTTT. Its translation: CASRTTGSNQPQHF.